This T cell receptor beta chain was found in a study of human T cells and chemical hapten exposure. The sample's time point: patch test 1, 2 weeks after DPC sensitization. The treatment denotes: therapeutic diphenylcyclopropenone sensitization with weekly scalp DPC. Patches went on only after blood had been drawn each time. Donation of samples came from alopecia patients who were 18 to 70 years old and suitable for DPC. This clonotype was counted a few times. Between the trimmed V and J ends, which lost 1 base and 3 bases, there was a span of 10 bases. Germline lookup yields CDR1 SGHTA and CDR2 FQGNSA. The CDR3 consists of 15 residues. TCRdb independently ran MiXCR on the RACE reads; one entry per CDR3 protein. The sample shows 350,000 or so distinct CDR3 sequences, under 8% of them seen only once.

The chain has TRBV7-2 and TRBJ1-5; the D gene is possibly TRBD1 (6 bases). This sequence was found in a woman between 18 and 29 years old with alopecia areata. Some clones in this sample may be carry-over from other donors' samples. The starting material was whole blood, obtained in connection with sensitization to the hapten diphenylcyclopropenone (DPC). Here the CDR3 DNA reads TGTGCCAGCAGCTTAGTGGGGGCCCTCAATCAGCCCCAGCATTTT. Translation: CASSLVGALNQPQHF.